This T cell receptor beta chain was documented in a study of blood T cell repertoires in COVID-19. Study context: Before being deemed recovered, Cohort 3 donors had two negative PCRs, clearance, or symptom resolution.

Self-reported history from a screening survey and questionnaire set each donor's cohort. TCRdb keeps only in-frame clones here, not all; method: immunoSEQ multiplex PCR. The sample records about 210,000 clones, around 86% being singletons. The sequence came from a man aged 30 to 39 in a cohort exposed to, infected with or recovered from COVID-19 (not recorded which). Specimen: PBMCs or T cells enriched from blood (not recorded which).

The chain's CDR3 is CATTRQGETNEKLFF. The CDR3 DNA follows: TGCGCCACCACGAGGCAGGGGGAAACTAATGAAAAACTGTTTTTT. V is TRBV5-1 and J is TRBJ1-4; TRBD1 agrees at 7 bases. Germline values: CDR1 SGHRS, CDR2 YFSETQ. The ends lost 9 bases at V and 1 base at J; junction bases unmatched: 9. CDR3 length equals 15 residues.